This entry features one T cell receptor beta chain sequence. Antigen specificity is unknown. As handled by the study authors: ImmunoSEQ output lacked quality scores and full-length reads, limiting matched filtering. The protocol was immunoSEQ multiplex PCR, while the TCRdb copy is restricted to in-frame clones and leaves out a portion. That table gives V, J and clone size, and the DNA gave D and trimming. This table holds about 380,000 clones, about 96% found once. This sample was included in a study of shared clonotypes between healthy human individuals. Study results and limitations: The generation probabilities recorded for non-shared clonotypes fell below those of clonotypes shared by all four donors. Generally, naive subsets (rather than memory subsets) showed larger estimated richness.

V was cut by 1 base and J by 0 bases, with 10 bases left in between. Looked up from germline, CDR1 is LGHNA and CDR2 is YNFKEQ. The CDR3 totals 15 residues. Sequencing used memory CD8+ T cells sorted from blood. The subset is: CD45RO+ cells pooled with CCR7-negative TemRA cells. The chain couples TRBV4-2 to TRBJ2-7; tentatively, D is TRBD1 or TRBD2 (5 bases each). The sequence derives from a man under 40 in good health. CDR3 sequence reads: CASSQVGTTSYEQYF. The CDR3, as DNA: TGTGCCAGCAGCCAAGTCGGGACGACCTCCTACGAGCAGTACTTC.